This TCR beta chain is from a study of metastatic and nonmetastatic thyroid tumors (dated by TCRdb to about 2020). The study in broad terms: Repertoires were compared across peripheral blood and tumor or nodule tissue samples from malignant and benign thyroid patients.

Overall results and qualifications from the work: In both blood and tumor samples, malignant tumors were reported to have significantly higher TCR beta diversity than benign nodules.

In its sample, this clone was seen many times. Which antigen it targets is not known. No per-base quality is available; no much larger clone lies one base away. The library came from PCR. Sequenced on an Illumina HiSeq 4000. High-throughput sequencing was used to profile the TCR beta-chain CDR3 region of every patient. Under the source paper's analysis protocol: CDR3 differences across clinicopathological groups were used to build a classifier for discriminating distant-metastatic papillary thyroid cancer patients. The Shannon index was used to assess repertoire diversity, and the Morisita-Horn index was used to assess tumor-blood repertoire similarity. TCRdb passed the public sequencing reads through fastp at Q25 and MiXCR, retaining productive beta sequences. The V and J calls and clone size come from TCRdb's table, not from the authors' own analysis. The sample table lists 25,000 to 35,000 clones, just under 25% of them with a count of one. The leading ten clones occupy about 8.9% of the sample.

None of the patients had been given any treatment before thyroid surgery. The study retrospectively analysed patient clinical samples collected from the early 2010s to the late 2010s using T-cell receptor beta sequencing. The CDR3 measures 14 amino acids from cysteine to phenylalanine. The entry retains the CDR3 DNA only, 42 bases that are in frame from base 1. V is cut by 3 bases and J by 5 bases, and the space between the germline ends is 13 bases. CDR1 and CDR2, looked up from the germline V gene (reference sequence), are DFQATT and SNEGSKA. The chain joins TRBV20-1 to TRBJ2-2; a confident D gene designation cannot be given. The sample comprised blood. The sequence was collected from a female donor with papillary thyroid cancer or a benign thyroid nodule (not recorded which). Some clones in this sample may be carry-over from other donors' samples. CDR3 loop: CSASEGRETGELFF. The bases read TGCAGTGCTAGCGAAGGTCGCGAGACCGGGGAGCTGTTTTTT.